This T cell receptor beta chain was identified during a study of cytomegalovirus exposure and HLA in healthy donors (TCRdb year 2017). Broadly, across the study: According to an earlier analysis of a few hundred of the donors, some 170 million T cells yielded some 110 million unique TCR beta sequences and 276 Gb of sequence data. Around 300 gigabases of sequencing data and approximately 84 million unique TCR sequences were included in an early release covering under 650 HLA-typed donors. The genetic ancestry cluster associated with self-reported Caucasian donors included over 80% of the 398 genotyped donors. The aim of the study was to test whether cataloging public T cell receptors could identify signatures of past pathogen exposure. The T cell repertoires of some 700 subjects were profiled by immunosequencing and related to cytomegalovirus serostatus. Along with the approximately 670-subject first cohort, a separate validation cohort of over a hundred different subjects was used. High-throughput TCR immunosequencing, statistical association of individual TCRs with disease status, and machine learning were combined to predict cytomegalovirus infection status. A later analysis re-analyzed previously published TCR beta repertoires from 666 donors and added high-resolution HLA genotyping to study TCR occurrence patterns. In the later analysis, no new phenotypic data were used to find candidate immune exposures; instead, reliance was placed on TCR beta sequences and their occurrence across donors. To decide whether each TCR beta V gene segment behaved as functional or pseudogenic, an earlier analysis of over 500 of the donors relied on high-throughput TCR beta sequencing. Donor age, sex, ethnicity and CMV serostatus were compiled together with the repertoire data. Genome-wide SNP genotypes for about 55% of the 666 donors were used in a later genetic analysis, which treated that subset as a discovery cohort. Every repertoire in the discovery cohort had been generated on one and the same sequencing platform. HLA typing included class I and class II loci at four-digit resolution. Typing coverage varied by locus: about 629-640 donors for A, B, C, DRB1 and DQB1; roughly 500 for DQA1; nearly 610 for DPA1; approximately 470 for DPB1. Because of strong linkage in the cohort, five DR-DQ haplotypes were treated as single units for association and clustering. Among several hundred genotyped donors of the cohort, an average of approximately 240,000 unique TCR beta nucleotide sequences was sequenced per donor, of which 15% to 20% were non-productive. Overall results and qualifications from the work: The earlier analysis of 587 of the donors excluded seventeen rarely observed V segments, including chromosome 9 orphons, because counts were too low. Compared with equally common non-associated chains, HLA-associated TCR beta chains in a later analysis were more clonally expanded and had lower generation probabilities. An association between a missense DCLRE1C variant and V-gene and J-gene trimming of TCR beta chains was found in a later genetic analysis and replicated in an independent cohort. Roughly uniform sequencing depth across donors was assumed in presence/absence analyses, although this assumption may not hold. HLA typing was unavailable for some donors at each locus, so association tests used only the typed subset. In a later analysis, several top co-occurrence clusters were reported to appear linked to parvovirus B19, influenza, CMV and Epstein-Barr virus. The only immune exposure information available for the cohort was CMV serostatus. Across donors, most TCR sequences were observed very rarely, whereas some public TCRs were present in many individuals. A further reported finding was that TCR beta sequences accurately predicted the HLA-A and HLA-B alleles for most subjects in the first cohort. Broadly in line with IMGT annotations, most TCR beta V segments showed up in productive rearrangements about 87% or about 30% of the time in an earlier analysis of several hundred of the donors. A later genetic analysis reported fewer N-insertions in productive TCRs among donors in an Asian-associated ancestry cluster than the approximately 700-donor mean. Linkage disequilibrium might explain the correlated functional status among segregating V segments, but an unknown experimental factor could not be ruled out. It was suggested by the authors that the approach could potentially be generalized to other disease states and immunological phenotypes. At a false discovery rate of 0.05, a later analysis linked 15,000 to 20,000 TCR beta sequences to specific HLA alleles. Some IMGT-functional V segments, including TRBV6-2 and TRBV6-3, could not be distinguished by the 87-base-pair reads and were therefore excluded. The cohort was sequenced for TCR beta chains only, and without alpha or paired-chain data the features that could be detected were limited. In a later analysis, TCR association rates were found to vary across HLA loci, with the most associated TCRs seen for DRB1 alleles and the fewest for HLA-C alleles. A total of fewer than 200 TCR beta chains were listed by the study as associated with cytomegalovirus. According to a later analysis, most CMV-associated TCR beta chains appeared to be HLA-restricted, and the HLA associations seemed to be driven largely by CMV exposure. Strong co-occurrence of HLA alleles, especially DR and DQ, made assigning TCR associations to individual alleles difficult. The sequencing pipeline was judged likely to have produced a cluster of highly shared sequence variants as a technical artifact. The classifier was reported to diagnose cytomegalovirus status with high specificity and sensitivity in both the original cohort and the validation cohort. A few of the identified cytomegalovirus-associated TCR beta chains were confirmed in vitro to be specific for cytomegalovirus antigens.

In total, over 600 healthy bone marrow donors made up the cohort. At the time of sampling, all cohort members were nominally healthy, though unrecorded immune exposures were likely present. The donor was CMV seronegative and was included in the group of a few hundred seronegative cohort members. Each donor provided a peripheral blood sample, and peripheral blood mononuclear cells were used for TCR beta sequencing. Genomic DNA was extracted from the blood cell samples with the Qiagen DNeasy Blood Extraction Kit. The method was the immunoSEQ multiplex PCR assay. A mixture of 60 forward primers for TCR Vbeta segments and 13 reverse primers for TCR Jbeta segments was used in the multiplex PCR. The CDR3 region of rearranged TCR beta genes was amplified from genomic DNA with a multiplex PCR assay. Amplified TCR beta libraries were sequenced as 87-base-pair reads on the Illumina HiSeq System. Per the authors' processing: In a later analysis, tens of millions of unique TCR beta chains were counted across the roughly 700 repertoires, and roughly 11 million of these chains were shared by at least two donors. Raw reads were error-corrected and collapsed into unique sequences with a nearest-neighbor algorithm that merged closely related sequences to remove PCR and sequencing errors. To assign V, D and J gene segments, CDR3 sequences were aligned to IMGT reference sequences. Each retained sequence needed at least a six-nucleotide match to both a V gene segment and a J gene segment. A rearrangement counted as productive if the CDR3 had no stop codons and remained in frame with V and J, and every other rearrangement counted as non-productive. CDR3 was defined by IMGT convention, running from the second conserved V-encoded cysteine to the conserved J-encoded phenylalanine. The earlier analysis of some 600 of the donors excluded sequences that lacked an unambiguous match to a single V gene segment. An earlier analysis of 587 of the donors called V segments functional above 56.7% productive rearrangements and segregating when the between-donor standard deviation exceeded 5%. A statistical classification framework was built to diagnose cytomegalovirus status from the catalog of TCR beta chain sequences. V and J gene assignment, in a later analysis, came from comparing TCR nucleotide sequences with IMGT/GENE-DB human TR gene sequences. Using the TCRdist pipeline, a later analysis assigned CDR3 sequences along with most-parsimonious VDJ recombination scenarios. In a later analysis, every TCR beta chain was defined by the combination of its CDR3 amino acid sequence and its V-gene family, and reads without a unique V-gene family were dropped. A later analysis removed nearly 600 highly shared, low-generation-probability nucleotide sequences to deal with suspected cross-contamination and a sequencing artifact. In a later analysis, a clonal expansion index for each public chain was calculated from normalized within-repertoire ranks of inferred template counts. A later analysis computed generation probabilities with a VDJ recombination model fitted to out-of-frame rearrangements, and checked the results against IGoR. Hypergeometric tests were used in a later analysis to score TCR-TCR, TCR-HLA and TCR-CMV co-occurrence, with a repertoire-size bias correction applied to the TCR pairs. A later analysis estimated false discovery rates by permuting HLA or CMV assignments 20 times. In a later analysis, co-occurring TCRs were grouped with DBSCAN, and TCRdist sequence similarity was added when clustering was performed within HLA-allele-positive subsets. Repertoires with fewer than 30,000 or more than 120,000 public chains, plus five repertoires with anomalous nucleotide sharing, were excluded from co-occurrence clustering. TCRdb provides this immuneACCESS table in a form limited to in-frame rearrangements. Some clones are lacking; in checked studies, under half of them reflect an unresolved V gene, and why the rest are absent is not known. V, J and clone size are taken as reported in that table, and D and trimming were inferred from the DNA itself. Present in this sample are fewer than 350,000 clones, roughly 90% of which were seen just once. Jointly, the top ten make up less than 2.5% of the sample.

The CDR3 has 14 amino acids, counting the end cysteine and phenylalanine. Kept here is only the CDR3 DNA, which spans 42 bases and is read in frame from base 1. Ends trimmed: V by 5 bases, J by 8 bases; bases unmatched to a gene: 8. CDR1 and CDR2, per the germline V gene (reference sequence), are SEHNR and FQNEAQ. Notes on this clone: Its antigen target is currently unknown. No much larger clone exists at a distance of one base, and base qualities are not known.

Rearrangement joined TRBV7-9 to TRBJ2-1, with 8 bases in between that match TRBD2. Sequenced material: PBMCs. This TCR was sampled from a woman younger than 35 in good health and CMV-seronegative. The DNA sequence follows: TGTGCCAGCAGCGAGGACGGGGGGGCCCATGAGCAGTTCTTC. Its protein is CASSEDGGAHEQFF.